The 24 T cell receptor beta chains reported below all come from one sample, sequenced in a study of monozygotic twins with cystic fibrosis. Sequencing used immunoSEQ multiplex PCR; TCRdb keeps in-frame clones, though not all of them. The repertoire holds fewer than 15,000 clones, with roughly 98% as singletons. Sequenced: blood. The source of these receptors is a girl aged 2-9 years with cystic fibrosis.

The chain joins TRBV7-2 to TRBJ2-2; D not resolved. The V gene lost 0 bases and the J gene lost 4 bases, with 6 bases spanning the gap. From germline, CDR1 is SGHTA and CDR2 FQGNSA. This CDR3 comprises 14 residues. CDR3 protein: CASSLAHLTGELFF. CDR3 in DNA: TGTGCCAGCAGCTTAGCACACCTCACCGGGGAGCTGTTTTTT.

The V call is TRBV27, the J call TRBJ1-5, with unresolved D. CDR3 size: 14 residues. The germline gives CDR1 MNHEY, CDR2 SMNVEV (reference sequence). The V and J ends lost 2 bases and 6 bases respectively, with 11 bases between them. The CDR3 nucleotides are TGTGCCAGCAGTTTAGGAGCAGACGCTCAGCCCCAGCATTTT. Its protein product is CASSLGADAQPQHF.

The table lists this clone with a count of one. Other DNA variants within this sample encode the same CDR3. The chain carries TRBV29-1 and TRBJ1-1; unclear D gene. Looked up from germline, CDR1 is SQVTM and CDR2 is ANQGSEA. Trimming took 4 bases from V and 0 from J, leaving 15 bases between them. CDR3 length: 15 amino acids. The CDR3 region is CSVAPGWGMNTEAFF. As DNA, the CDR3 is TGCAGCGTTGCTCCCGGGTGGGGTATGAACACTGAAGCTTTCTTT. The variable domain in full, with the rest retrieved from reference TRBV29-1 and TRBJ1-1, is SAVISQKPSRDICQRGTSLTIQCQVDSQVTMMFWYRQQPGQSLTLIATANQGSEATYESGFVIDKFPISRPNLTFSTLTVSNMSPEDSSIYLCSVAPGWGMNTEAFFGQGTRLTVV.

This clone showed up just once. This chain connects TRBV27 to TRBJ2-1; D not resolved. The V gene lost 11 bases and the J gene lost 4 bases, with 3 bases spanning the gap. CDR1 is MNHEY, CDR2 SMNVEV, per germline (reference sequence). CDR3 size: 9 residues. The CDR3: CAQYNEQFF. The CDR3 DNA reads TGTGCCCAGTACAATGAGCAGTTCTTC.

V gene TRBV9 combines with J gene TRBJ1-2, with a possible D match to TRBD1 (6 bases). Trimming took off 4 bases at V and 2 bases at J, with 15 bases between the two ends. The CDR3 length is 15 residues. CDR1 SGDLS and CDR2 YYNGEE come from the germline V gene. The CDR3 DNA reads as TGTGCCAGCAGCCCCCGGGGGCAGGGAAACTATGGCTACACCTTC. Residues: CASSPRGQGNYGYTF.

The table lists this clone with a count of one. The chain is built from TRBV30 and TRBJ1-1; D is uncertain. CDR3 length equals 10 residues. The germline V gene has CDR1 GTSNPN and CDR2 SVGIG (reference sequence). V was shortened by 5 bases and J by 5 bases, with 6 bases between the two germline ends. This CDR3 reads CAWGITEAFF. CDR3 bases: TGTGCCTGGGGGATTACTGAAGCTTTCTTT. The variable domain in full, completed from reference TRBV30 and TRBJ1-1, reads SQTIHQWPATLVQPVGSPLSLECTVEGTSNPNLYWYRQAAGRGLQLLFYSVGIGQISSEVPQNLSASRPQDRQFILSSKKLLLSDSGFYLCAWGITEAFFGQGTRLTVV.

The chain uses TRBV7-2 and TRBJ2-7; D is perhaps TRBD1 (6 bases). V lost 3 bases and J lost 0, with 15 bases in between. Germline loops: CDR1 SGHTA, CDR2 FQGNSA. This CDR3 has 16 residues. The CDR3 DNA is TGTGCCAGCAGCTTTGATACAGGGATTTTCTCCTACGAGCAGTACTTC. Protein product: CASSFDTGIFSYEQYF.

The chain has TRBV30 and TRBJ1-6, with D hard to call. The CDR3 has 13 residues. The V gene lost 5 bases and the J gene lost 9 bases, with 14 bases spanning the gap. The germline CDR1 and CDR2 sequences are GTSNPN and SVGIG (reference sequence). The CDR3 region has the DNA TGTGCCTGGGAGCCTATGGGTGGTTCACCCCTCCACTTT. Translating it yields CAWEPMGGSPLHF. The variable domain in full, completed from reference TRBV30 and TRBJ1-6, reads SQTIHQWPATLVQPVGSPLSLECTVEGTSNPNLYWYRQAAGRGLQLLFYSVGIGQISSEVPQNLSASRPQDRQFILSSKKLLLSDSGFYLCAWEPMGGSPLHFGNGTRLTVT.

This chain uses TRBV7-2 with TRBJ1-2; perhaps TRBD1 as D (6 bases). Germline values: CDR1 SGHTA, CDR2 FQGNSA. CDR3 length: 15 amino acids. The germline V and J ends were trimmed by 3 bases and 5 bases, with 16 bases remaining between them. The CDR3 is CASSLGHPPVYGYTF. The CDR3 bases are TGTGCCAGCAGCTTGGGACATCCACCTGTTTATGGCTACACCTTC.

As DNA, the CDR3 is TGCGCCAGCAGCTACCCAGACGGACAGGGATTCTACGAGCAGTACTTC. Translation gives CASSYPDGQGFYEQYF. The chain joins TRBV5-1 to TRBJ2-7, with 8 bases lining up with TRBD1. The CDR3 totals 16 residues. Germline lookup yields CDR1 SGHRS and CDR2 YFSETQ. The V gene end was trimmed by 3 bases and the J gene end by 3 bases; junction bases not matched to a gene: 11.

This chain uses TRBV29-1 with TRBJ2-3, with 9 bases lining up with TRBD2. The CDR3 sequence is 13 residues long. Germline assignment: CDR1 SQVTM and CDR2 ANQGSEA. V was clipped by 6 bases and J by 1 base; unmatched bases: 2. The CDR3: CSVLAGGTDTQYF. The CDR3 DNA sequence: TGCAGCGTACTAGCGGGTGGCACAGATACGCAGTATTTT.

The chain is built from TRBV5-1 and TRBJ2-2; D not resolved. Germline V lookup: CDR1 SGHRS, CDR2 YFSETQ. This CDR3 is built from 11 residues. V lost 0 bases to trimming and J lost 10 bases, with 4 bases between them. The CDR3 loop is CASSLAEELFF. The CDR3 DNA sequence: TGCGCCAGCAGCTTGGCGGAGGAGCTGTTTTTT.

CDR3 sequence (DNA): TGTGCCAGCTGCCTCGGGGGACAGGGAGGGACTGAAGCTTTCTTT. Encoded protein: CASCLGGQGGTEAFF. The chain has TRBV10-3 and TRBJ1-1; 9 bases map to TRBD1. The V gene end was trimmed by 10 bases and the J gene end by 5 bases; junction bases not matched to a gene: 14. This CDR3 comprises 15 residues. Looked up from germline, CDR1 is ENHRY and CDR2 is SYGVKD.

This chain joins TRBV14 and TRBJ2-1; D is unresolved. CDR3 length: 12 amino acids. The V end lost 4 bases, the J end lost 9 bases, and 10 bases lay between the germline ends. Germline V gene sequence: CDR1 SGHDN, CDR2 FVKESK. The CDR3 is CASSLDGPEQFF. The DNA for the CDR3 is TGTGCCAGCAGCCTCGATGGACCTGAGCAGTTCTTC.

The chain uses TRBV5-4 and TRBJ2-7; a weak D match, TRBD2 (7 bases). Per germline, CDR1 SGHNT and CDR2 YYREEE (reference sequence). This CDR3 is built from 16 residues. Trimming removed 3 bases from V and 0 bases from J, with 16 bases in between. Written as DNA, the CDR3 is TGTGCCAGCAGCTGGGGGGGCCGGGGGACCTCCTACGAGCAGTACTTC. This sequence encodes CASSWGGRGTSYEQYF.

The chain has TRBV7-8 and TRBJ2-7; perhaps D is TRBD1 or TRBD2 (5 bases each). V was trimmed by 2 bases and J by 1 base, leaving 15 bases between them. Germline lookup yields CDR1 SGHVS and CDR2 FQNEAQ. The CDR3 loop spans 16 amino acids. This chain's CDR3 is CASSLLGTDISYEQYF. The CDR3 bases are TGTGCCAGCAGCTTATTAGGGACGGATATTTCCTACGAGCAGTACTTC.

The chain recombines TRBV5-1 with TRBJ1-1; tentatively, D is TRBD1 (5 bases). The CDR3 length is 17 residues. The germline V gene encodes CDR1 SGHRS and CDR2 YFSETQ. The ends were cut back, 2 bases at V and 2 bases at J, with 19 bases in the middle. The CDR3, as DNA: TGCGCCAGCAGCTTACGCGGCCTGACAGCTATCAACACTGAAGCTTTCTTT. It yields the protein CASSLRGLTAINTEAFF.

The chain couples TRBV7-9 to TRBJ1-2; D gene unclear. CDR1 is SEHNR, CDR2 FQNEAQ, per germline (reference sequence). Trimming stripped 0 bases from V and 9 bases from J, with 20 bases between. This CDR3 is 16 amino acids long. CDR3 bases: TGTGCCAGCAGCTTAGCGTCGGGAAGCCCGGCAAGTAGCTACACCTTC. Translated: CASSLASGSPASSYTF.

CDR3 sequence reads: CASSLALGTGGKAEAFF. CDR3 coding DNA: TGTGCCAGCAGCTTAGCGCTGGGAACAGGGGGCAAGGCTGAAGCTTTCTTT. The chain couples TRBV7-6 to TRBJ1-1; 9 bases line up with TRBD1. The CDR3 has 17 amino acids. V gave up 0 bases and J gave up 6 bases; unmatched junction bases: 11. Germline V lookup: CDR1 SGHVS, CDR2 FNYEAQ. Complete variable domain (other parts from reference TRBV7-6 and TRBJ1-1): GAGVSQSPRYKVTKRGQDVALRCDPISGHVSLYWYRQALGQGPEFLTYFNYEAQQDKSGLPNDRFSAERPEGSISTLTIQRTEQRDSAMYRCASSLALGTGGKAEAFFGQGTRLTVV.

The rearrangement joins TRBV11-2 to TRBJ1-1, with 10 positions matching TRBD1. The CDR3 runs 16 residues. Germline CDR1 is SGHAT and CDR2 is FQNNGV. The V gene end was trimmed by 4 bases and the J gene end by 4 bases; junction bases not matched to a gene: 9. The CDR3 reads CASSSLTGGDGTEAFF. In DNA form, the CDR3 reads TGTGCCAGCAGCTCCTTGACAGGGGGCGATGGCACTGAAGCTTTCTTT.

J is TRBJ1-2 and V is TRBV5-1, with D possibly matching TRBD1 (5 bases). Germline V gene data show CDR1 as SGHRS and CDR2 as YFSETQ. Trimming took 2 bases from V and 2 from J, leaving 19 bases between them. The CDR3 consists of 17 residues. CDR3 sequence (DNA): TGCGCCAGCAGCTTTGGGGACCTTCCGGCCGTGAACTATGGCTACACCTTC. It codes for CASSFGDLPAVNYGYTF.

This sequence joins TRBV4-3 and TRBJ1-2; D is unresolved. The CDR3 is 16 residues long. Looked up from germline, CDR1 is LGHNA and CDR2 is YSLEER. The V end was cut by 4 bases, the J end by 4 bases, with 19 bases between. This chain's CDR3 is CASSRARSINGYGYTF. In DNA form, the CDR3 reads TGCGCCAGCAGCCGGGCTAGGTCAATAAACGGCTATGGCTACACCTTC.

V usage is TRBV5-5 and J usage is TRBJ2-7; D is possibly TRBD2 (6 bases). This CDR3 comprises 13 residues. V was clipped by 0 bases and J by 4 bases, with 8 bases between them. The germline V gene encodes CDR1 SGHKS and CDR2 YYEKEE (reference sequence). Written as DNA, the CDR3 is TGTGCCAGCAGCTTGGTAGCGGCGTACGAGCAGTACTTC. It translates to CASSLVAAYEQYF.

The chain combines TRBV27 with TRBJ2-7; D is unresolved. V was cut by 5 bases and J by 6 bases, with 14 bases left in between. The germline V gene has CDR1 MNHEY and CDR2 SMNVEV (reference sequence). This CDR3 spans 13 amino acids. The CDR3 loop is CASSAARASEQYF. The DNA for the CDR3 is TGTGCCAGCAGTGCCGCCCGGGCTTCCGAGCAGTACTTC.